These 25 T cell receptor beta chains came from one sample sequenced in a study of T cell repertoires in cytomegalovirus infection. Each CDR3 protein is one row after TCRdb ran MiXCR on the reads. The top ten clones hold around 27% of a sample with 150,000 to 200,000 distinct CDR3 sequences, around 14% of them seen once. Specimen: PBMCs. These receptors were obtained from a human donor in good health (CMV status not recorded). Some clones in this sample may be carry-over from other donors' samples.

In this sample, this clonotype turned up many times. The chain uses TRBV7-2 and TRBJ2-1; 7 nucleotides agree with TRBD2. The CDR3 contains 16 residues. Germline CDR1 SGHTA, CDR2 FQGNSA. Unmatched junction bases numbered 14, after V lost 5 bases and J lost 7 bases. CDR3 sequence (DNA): TGTGCCAGCAGCCAAGCGTCGGCGGGAGTAGGTAATGAGCAGTTCTTC. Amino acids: CASSQASAGVGNEQFF.

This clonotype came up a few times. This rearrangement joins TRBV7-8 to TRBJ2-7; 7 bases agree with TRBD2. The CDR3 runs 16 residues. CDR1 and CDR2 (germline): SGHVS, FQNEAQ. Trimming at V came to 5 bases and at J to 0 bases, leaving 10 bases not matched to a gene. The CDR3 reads CASSLSGEDGSYEQYF. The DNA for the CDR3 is TGTGCCAGCAGCCTGAGCGGGGAGGATGGCTCCTACGAGCAGTACTTC.

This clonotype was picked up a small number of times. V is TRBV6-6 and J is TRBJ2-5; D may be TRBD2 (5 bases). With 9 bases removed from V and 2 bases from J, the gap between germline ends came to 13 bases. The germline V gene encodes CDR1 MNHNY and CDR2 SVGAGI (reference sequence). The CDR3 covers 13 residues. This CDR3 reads CASTGRRQETQYF. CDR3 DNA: TGTGCCAGTACCGGACGGAGGCAAGAGACCCAGTACTTC.

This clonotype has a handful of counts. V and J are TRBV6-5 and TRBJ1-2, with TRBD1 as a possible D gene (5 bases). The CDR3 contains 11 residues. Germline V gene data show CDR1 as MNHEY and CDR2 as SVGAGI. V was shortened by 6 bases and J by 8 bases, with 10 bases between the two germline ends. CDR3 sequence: CASRQGKGYTF. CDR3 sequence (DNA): TGTGCCAGCAGGCAGGGAAAGGGCTACACCTTC.

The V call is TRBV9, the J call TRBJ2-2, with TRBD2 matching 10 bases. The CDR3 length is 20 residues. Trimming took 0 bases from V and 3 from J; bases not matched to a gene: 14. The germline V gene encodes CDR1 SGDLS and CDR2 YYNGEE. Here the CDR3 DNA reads TGTGCCAGCAGCGTAGGATGGAAGCGGGAGGGATATAAGGACACCGGGGAGCTGTTTTTT. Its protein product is CASSVGWKREGYKDTGELFF.

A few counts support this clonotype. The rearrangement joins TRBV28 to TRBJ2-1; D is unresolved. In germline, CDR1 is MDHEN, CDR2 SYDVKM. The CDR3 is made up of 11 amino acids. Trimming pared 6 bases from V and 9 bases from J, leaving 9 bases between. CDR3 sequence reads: CASSTPGEQFF. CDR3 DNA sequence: TGTGCCAGCAGCACCCCCGGTGAGCAGTTCTTC.

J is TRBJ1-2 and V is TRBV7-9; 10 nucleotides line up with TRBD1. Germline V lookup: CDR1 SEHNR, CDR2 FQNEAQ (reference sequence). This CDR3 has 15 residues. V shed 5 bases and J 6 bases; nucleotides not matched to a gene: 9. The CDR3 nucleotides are TGTGCCAGCAGCCCGAGGGACAGGGGCGGAGATGGCTACACCTTC. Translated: CASSPRDRGGDGYTF.

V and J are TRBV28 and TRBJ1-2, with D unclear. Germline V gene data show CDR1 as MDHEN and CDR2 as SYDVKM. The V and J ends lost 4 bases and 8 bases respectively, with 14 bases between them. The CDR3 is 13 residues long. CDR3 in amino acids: CASSSSGRRGYTF. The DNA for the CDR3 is TGTGCCAGCAGTTCATCCGGGAGAAGGGGCTACACCTTC.

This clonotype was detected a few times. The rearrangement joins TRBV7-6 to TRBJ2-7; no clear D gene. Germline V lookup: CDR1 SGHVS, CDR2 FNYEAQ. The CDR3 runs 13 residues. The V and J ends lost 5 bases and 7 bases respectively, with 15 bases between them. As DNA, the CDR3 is TGTGCCAGCAGCGGGCGCCTGCCTTTGGAGCAGTACTTC. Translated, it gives CASSGRLPLEQYF. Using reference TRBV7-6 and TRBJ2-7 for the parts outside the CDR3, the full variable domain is GAGVSQSPRYKVTKRGQDVALRCDPISGHVSLYWYRQALGQGPEFLTYFNYEAQQDKSGLPNDRFSAERPEGSISTLTIQRTEQRDSAMYRCASSGRLPLEQYFGPGTRLTVT.

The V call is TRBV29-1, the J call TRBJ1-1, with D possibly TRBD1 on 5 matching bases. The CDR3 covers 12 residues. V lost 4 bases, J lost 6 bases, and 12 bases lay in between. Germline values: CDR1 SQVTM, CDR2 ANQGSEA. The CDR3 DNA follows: TGCAGCGTTGTATGGGGGGTCGCTGAAGCTTTCTTT. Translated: CSVVWGVAEAFF.

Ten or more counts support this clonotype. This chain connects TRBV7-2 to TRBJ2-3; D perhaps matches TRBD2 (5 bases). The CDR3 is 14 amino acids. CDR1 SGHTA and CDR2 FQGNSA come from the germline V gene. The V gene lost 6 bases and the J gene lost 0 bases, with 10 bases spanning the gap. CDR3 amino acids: CASRRGSSTDTQYF. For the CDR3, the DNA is TGTGCCAGCAGAAGAGGGAGCAGCACAGATACGCAGTATTTT.

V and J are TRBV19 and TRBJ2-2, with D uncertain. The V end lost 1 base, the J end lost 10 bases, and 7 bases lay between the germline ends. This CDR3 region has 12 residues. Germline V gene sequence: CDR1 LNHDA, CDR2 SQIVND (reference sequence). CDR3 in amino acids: CASSIGPAELFF. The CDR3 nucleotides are TGTGCCAGTAGTATAGGTCCGGCGGAGCTGTTTTTT.

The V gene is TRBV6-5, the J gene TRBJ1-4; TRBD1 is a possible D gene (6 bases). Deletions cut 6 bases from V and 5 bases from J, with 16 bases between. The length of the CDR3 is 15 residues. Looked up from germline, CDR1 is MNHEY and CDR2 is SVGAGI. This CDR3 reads CASRDSRELNEKLFF. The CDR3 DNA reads TGTGCCAGCAGGGACAGCCGAGAACTGAATGAAAAACTGTTTTTT.

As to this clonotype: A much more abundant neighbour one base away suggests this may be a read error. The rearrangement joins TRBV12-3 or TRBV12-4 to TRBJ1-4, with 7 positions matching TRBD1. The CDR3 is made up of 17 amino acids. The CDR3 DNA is TGTGCCAGCAGTTGGACAGGACTTCAGCCAACTAATGAAAACCTGTTTTTT. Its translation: CASSWTGLQPTNENLFF.

CDR3 amino acids: CAITGVAGANVLTF. DNA of the CDR3: TGTGCCATCACAGGGGTGGCTGGGGCCAACGTCCTGACTTTC. The V gene is TRBV10-3, the J gene TRBJ2-6, with a tentative D call TRBD1 (6 bases). The CDR3 loop spans 14 amino acids. The V gene's germline CDR1 is ENHRY and CDR2 SYGVKD. V was pared by 7 bases and J by 2 bases, with 9 bases between.

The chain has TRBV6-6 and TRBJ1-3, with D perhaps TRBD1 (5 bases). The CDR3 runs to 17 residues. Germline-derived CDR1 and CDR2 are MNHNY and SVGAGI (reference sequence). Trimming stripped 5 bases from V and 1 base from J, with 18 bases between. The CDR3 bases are TGTGCCAGCAGTGGGGACCGGGACGTCTATTCTGGAAACACCATATATTTT. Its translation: CASSGDRDVYSGNTIYF.

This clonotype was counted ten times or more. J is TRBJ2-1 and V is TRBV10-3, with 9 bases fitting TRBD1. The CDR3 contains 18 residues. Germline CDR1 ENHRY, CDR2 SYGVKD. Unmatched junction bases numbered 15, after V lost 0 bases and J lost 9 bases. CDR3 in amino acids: CAISESGTGSPVPFEQFF. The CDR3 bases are TGTGCCATCAGTGAGTCAGGGACAGGGAGCCCTGTCCCTTTTGAGCAGTTCTTC.

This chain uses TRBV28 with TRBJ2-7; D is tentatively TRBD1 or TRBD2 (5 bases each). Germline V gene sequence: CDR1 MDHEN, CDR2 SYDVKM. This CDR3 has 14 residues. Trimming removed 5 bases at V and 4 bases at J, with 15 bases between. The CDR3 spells CASSNRDARYEQYF. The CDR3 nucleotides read TGTGCCAGCAGTAACCGGGACGCTCGGTACGAGCAGTACTTC. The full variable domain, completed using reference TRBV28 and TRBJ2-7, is DVKVTQSSRYLVKRTGEKVFLECVQDMDHENMFWYRQDPGLGLRLIYFSYDVKMKEKGDIPEGYSVSREKKERFSLILESASTNQTSMYLCASSNRDARYEQYFGPGTRLTVT.

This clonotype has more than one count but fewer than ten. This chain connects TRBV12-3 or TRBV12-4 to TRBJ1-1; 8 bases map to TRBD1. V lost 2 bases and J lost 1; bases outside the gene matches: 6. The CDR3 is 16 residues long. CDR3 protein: CASSLKTGGRNTEAFF. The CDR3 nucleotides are TGTGCCAGCAGTTTAAAAACAGGGGGGAGGAACACTGAAGCTTTCTTT.

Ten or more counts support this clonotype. This CDR3 reads CASNPLSEGYEQYF. As DNA, the CDR3 is TGTGCCAGCAATCCTTTAAGCGAGGGCTACGAGCAGTACTTC. This rearrangement joins TRBV28 to TRBJ2-7; possible D gene TRBD2, 5 bases. The germline V gene encodes CDR1 MDHEN and CDR2 SYDVKM. CDR3 length equals 14 residues. V lost 7 bases and J 3 bases, leaving 16 bases between the germline ends.

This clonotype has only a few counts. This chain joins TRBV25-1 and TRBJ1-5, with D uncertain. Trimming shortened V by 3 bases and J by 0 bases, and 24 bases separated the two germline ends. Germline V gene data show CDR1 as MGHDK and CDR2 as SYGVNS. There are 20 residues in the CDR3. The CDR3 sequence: CASSDSPFEVRYYSNQPQHF. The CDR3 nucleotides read TGTGCCAGCAGTGACTCCCCATTCGAGGTTCGATACTATAGCAATCAGCCCCAGCATTTT.

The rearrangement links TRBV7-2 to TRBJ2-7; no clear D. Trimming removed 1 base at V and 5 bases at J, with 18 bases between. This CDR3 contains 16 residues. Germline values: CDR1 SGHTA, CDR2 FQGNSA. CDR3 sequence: CASSLGPDPLGNEQYF. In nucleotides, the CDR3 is TGTGCCAGCAGCTTAGGTCCAGACCCTTTAGGGAACGAGCAGTACTTC.

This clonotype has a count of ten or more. CDR3: CASSLALKTDQYF. Here the CDR3 DNA reads TGTGCCAGCAGTCTCGCCCTAAAAACAGATCAGTACTTC. The V and J genes are TRBV12-3 or TRBV12-4 and TRBJ2-4, with D uncertain. V dropped 5 bases and J dropped 12 bases, with 17 bases sitting between them. This CDR3 region has 13 residues.

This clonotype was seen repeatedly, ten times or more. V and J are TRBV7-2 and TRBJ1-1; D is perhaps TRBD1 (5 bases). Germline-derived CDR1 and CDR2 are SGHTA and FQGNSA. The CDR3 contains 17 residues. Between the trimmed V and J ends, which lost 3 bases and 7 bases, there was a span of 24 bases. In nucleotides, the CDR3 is TGTGCCAGCAGCTTTTTGGCCACAGCCAGGGAATCGGTTGAAGCTTTCTTT. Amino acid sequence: CASSFLATARESVEAFF. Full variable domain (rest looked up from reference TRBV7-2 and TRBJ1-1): GAGVSQSPSNKVTEKGKDVELRCDPISGHTALYWYRQSLGQGLEFLIYFQGNSAPDKSGLPSDRFSAERTGGSVSTLTIQRTQQEDSAVYLCASSFLATARESVEAFFGQGTRLTVV.

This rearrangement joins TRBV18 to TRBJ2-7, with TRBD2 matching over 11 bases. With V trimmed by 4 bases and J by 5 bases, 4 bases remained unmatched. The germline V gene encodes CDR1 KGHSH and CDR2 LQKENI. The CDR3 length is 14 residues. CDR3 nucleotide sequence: TGTGCCAGCTCACAGTTGGGACTAGCGGACGAGCAGTACTTC. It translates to CASSQLGLADEQYF.